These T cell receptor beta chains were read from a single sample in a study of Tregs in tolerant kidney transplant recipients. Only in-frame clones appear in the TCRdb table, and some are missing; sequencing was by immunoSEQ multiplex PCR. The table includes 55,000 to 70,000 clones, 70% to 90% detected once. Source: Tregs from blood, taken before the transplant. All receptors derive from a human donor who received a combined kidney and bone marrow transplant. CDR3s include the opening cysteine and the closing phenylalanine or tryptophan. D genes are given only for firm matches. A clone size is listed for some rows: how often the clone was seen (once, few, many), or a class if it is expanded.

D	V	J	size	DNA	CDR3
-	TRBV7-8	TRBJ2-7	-	TGTGCCAGCAGCTTAGATTTCGGGCTGGCCTACGAGCAGTACTTC	CASSLDFGLAYEQYF
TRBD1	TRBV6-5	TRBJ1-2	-	TGTGCCAGCAGTCCCGGGACAGCTAACTATGGCTACACCTTC	CASSPGTANYGYTF
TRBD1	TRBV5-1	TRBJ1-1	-	TGCGCCAGCAGCGTTGACAGGGGGCGATCTTTCTTT	CASSVDRGRSFF
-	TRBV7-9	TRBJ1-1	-	TGTGCCAGCAACCCCCGGGGGTGGTCGAACACTGAAGCTTTCTTT	CASNPRGWSNTEAFF
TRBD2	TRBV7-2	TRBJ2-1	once	TGTGCCAGCAGCCTGGGGGGGACTAGCGGCAGGAATGAGCAGTTCTTC	CASSLGGTSGRNEQFF
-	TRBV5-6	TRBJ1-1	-	TGTGCCAGCAGCTTGGGAGGCGTAAGGTGGGTAACTGAAGCTTTCTTT	CASSLGGVRWVTEAFF
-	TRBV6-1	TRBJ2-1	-	TGTGCCAGCAGGAGGGGGTCCGAATCCAATGAGCAGTTCTTC	CASRRGSESNEQFF
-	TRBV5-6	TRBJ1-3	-	TGTGCCAGCAGCCCTCCGACAGGCTCTGGAAACACCATATATTTT	CASSPPTGSGNTIYF
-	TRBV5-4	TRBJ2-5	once	TGTGCCAGCAGCCTTCGGGGGGCGGAGACCCAGTACTTC	CASSLRGAETQYF
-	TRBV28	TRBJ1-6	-	TGTGCCAGCAGAAGAGTCCAATATAATTCACCCCTCCACTTT	CASRRVQYNSPLHF
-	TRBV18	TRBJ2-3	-	TGTGCCAGCTCACCGGCTCGCGACCCCACAGATACGCAGTATTTT	CASSPARDPTDTQYF
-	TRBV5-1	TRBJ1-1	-	TGCGCCAGCAGCTTGGTTTTCTTCCCTGGGGGTGAAGCTTTCTTT	CASSLVFFPGGEAFF
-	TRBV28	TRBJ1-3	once	TGTGCCAGCAGTTCGACCGGCTCTGGAAACACCATATATTTT	CASSSTGSGNTIYF
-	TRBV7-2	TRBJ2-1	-	TGTGCCAGCACCCAACCAAGGACGGGGAATGAGCAGTTCTTC	CASTQPRTGNEQFF
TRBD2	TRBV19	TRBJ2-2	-	TGTGCCAGTAACCAAGCGGGAGGGCAAACCGGGGAGCTGTTTTTT	CASNQAGGQTGELFF
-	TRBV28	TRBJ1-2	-	TGTGCCACCCACACGACCTTGTGGGGCTACACCTTC	CATHTTLWGYTF
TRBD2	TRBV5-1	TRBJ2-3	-	TGCGCCAGCAGCGCGGGAAGGCGGGGGGGCGGCTCAGATACGCAGTATTTT	CASSAGRRGGGSDTQYF
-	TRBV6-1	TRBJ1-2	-	TGTGCCAGCAGCCCCCGGGGCAGAGGCTACACCTTC	CASSPRGRGYTF
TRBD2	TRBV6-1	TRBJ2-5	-	TGTGCCAGCTCCGCGGGACTAGGATGGGGAGAGACCCAGTACTTC	CASSAGLGWGETQYF
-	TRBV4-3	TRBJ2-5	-	TGCGCCAGCAGCCAACGGCAGCAAGAGACCCAGTACTTC	CASSQRQQETQYF
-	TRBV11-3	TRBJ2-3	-	TGTGCCAGCAGCCTGGGGGGTTGGGGCACAGATACGCAGTATTTT	CASSLGGWGTDTQYF
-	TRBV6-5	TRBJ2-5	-	TGTGCCAGCAGCCGTACTAGGGCGGAGACCCAGTACTTC	CASSRTRAETQYF
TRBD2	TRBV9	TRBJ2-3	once	TGTGCCAGCGCTAGCGGGAGGGCCATCACAGATACGCAGTATTTT	CASASGRAITDTQYF
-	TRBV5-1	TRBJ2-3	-	TGCGCCAGCAGGATATACAGCGGGAGCACAGATACGCAGTATTTT	CASRIYSGSTDTQYF
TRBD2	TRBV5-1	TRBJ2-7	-	TGCGCCAGCAGCCTGTGGACTAGCGGGACATGGGAGCAGTACTTC	CASSLWTSGTWEQYF
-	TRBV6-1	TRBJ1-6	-	TGTGCCAGCAGTGAAGCGGGGGGATTGGGTTCACCCCTCCACTTT	CASSEAGGLGSPLHF
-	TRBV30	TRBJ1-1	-	TGTGCCTGGAGTAAGGTCGGAGCTTTCTTT	CAWSKVGAFF